The 10 T cell receptor beta chains below come from one sample, sequenced in a study of identical twins. MiXCR, applied by TCRdb to the 5' RACE reads, yields one record per CDR3 protein. This sample has more than 350,000 distinct CDR3 sequences; approximately 10% occur once, and the top ten carry 7.5% to 9.5%. Material: naive T cells sorted from blood. The receptors originated from a woman in her forties or fifties in good health.

This clonotype was counted between two and nine times. V and J are TRBV12-3 or TRBV12-4 and TRBJ2-1; 8 nucleotides agree with TRBD1. The J segment lost 6 bases and the V segment lost 4 bases, leaving 2 bases of the junction unmatched. This CDR3 contains 13 residues. The CDR3 DNA reads as TGTGCCAGCAGTTGGGACAGGCGCAATGAGCAGTTCTTC. Translated, it gives CASSWDRRNEQFF.

The V call is TRBV5-1, the J call TRBJ2-7; D uncertain. This CDR3 has 13 residues. Germline V CDR1 and CDR2: SGHRS, YFSETQ. Trimming left V 0 bases short and J 7 bases short, with 11 bases between. Written as DNA, the CDR3 is TGCGCCAGCAGCTTGGCCATGGGCTCGGAGCAGTACTTC. Its protein is CASSLAMGSEQYF. The full variable domain, its missing parts supplied by reference TRBV5-1 and TRBJ2-7, is KAGVTQTPRYLIKTRGQQVTLSCSPISGHRSVSWYQQTPGQGLQFLFEYFSETQRNKGNFPGRFSGRQFSNSRSEMNVSTLELGDSALYLCASSLAMGSEQYFGPGTRLTVT.

This clonotype turned up a few times. The gene calls are TRBV27 and TRBJ2-7; D perhaps matches TRBD2 (5 bases). V was pared by 5 bases and J by 2 bases, with 19 bases between. Germline CDR1 is MNHEY and CDR2 is SMNVEV (reference sequence). The CDR3 runs to 16 residues. The CDR3 region has the DNA TGTGCCAGCAGTCTCCAGACGAGCGGAGGCCCCTACGAGCAGTACTTC. Translated: CASSLQTSGGPYEQYF.

About this clonotype: A much larger clone lies a single base off, so this may be a read error. The CDR3 DNA follows: TGCGCCACCAGCCAAGATACGGGGGTACAAGAGACCCAGTACTTC. It encodes CATSQDTGVQETQYF. This chain links TRBV4-1 with TRBJ2-5; a possible D gene is TRBD2 (6 bases). Germline CDR1 and CDR2: MGHRA and YSYEKL. The CDR3 spans 15 residues.

The chain couples TRBV15 to TRBJ2-3; possible D gene TRBD2, 6 bases. Trimming took off 7 bases at V and 4 bases at J, with 15 bases between the two ends. Germline-derived CDR1 and CDR2 are LNHNV and YYDKDF (reference sequence). The CDR3 sequence is 14 residues long. The CDR3 bases are TGTGCCACCAACCTTCGGTGGGGGGCAGATACGCAGTATTTT. Amino acids: CATNLRWGADTQYF.

The gene calls are TRBV5-1 and TRBJ2-7, with 7 bases that match TRBD2. From germline, CDR1 is SGHRS and CDR2 YFSETQ. V lost 4 bases to trimming and J lost 1 base; unmatched junction nucleotides: 11. The CDR3 extends over 16 amino acids. The CDR3 nucleotides are TGCGCCAGCAGCCTCCCCCCCCGCGGGAGATCCTACGAGCAGTACTTC. Amino acids: CASSLPPRGRSYEQYF. The full variable domain, in which reference TRBV5-1 and TRBJ2-7 provide the parts outside the CDR3, is KAGVTQTPRYLIKTRGQQVTLSCSPISGHRSVSWYQQTPGQGLQFLFEYFSETQRNKGNFPGRFSGRQFSNSRSEMNVSTLELGDSALYLCASSLPPRGRSYEQYFGPGTRLTVT.

This chain joins TRBV27 and TRBJ1-5; no definite D call. The CDR3 has 15 amino acids. The germline CDR1 and CDR2 sequences are MNHEY and SMNVEV (reference sequence). Trimming removed 6 bases from V and 2 bases from J, with 14 bases in between. CDR3 amino acids: CASSLTFWGNQPQHF. The CDR3 DNA reads TGTGCCAGCAGCTTAACTTTTTGGGGCAATCAGCCCCAGCATTTT.

This clonotype was picked up many times. The genes are TRBV12-3 or TRBV12-4 and TRBJ2-2; tentatively, D is TRBD2 (5 bases). Trimming removed 7 bases from V and 4 bases from J, with 10 bases in between. The CDR3 loop spans 13 amino acids. The CDR3 loop reads CASTRRVTGELFF. The DNA for the CDR3 is TGTGCCAGCACCCGGCGGGTCACCGGGGAGCTGTTTTTT.

This clonotype was observed at least ten times. The CDR3 here is CASSRRGSTDTQYF. The CDR3 nucleotides are TGCGCCAGCAGCCGCCGCGGGAGCACAGATACGCAGTATTTT. V is TRBV5-1 and J is TRBJ2-3, with D perhaps TRBD2 (5 bases). This CDR3 has 14 amino acids. The V gene lost 4 bases and the J gene lost 0 bases, with 9 bases spanning the gap. Germline lookup yields CDR1 SGHRS and CDR2 YFSETQ.

V is TRBV2 and J is TRBJ2-1; 7 bases map to TRBD2. V lost 4 bases and J lost 3; bases outside the gene matches: 3. This CDR3 has 14 amino acids. Germline V gene lookup returns CDR1 SNHLY and CDR2 FYNNEI. CDR3 in amino acids: CASSASGNYNEQFF. CDR3 in DNA: TGTGCCAGCAGTGCAAGCGGGAACTACAATGAGCAGTTCTTC.